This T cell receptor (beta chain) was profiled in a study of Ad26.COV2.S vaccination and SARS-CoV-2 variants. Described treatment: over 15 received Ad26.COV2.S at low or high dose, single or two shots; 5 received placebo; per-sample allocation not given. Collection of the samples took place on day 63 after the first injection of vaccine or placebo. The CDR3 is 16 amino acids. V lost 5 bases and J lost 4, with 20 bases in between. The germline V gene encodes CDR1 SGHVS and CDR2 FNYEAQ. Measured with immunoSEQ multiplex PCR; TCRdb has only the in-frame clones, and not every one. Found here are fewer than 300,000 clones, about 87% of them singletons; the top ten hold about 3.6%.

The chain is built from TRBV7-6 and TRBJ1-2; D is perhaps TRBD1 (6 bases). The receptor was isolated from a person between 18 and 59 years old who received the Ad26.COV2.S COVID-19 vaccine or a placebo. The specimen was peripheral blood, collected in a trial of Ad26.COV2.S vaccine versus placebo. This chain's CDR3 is CASSNGGEGGAYGYTF. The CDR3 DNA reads TGTGCCAGCAGCAATGGAGGGGAAGGGGGGGCCTATGGCTACACCTTC.